This T cell receptor beta chain came from a study of blood T cell repertoires in COVID-19. This clone has more than one count but fewer than ten. Assay used: immunoSEQ multiplex PCR; TCRdb lists only in-frame clones, some missing. The sample lists roughly 150,000 clones; 84% were seen once. With 4 bases clipped from V and 0 bases from J, the junction kept 5 bases outside the gene matches. The CDR3 has 17 amino acids. CDR1 and CDR2 (germline): LNHDA, SQIVND (reference sequence). The chain recombines TRBV19 with TRBJ1-5; 11 positions match TRBD1. The TCR comes from an older man with active or convalescent COVID-19. Sequenced input: peripheral blood. The CDR3 sequence: CASSTRDRGFSNQPQHF. The CDR3 DNA is TGTGCCAGTAGTACCCGGGACAGGGGGTTTAGCAATCAGCCCCAGCATTTT.